The 24 T cell receptor beta chains presented below share a single source sample, sequenced in a study of T cells in women clearing cervical HPV infection. The protocol was immunoSEQ multiplex PCR, while the TCRdb copy is restricted to in-frame clones and leaves out a portion. This sample contains roughly 49,000 clones. Specimen: blood buffy coat. The receptors were sampled from a woman aged 18 to 75 with a cervical HPV16 infection that either progressed to CIN3+ or cleared (not recorded which).

CDR3 sequence reads: CASSLAGLRGTQYF. Partial CDR3 DNA: TGTGCCAGCAGCTTAGCTGGCCTAAGGGGTACG. The genes are TRBV7-8 and TRBJ2-3; D possibly corresponds to TRBD1 (5 bases). The read ends 3 residues before the CDR3 terminus; that terminus is restored from the germline J gene. The ends were cut back, 0 bases at V and 8 bases at J, with 12 bases in the middle. This CDR3 is 14 amino acids long. Per germline, CDR1 SGHVS and CDR2 FQNEAQ.

For this clone: The read stops 3 residues short of the end of the CDR3; the missing end is completed from the germline J gene. This sequence joins TRBV5-1 and TRBJ1-4; D uncertain. In germline, CDR1 is SGHRS, CDR2 YFSETQ. The CDR3 covers 13 residues. CDR3 region: CASSPKDIMPLFF. The part of the CDR3 DNA that was read is TGCGCCAGCAGCCCGAAAGACATCATGCCA.

As concerns this clone: The CDR3 end is not reached by the read, which stops 3 residues before it; the germline J gene fills it in. The genes are TRBV5-4 and TRBJ2-2; D remains unclear. The CDR3 spans 15 residues. Trimming shortened V by 4 bases and J by 1 base, and 11 bases separated the two germline ends. Germline V gives CDR1 SGHNT, CDR2 YYREEE (reference sequence). The covered CDR3 bases are TGTGCCAGCAGCCCGGGTTTCATGAACACCGGGGAG. Translation: CASSPGFMNTGE. The entire CDR3 protein reads CASSPGFMNTGELFF.

Remarks on this clone: The CDR3 is cut off 3 residues early in the read; its end comes from the germline J gene. The rearrangement uses TRBV19 and TRBJ2-2; D gene unclear. The CDR3 extends over 12 amino acids. Germline CDR1 is LNHDA and CDR2 is SQIVND (reference sequence). CDR3 residues: CASSTKNSPLFF. Incomplete CDR3 DNA: TGTGCCAGTAGTACTAAGAATTCACCG.

CDR3 bases read: TGTGCCAGCAGCAGGGACAGGGACTACGAG. It encodes CASSRDRDYE. The CDR3 in its entirety is CASSRDRDYEQYF. J is TRBJ2-7 and V is TRBV7-6; TRBD1 agrees at 9 bases. The missing CDR3 end, 3 residues past where the read stops, is filled in from the germline J gene. Germline V gene sequence: CDR1 SGHVS, CDR2 FNYEAQ. The V segment lost 5 bases and the J segment 3 bases; nucleotides outside the gene matches: 2. This CDR3 has 13 amino acids.

The CDR3 sequence is CSALSGYTDTQYF. CDR3 DNA, as far as it was read: TGCAGTGCCCTTAGCGGCTACACAGATACG. V usage is TRBV20-1 and J usage is TRBJ2-3; possible D gene TRBD2, 6 bases. The read ends 3 residues early relative to the CDR3; the germline J gene fills the gap. This CDR3 has 13 amino acids. The germline CDR1 and CDR2 sequences are DFQATT and SNEGSKA (reference sequence). V shed 6 bases and J shed 2 bases, with 12 bases lying between them.

In regard to this clone: The observed sequence ends 3 residues before the CDR3 terminus, with the missing tail filled in from the germline J gene. The chain uses TRBV27 and TRBJ2-1, with D tentatively TRBD2 (5 bases). V lost 2 bases, J lost 1 base, and 9 bases lay in between. The CDR3 extends over 15 amino acids. Germline loops: CDR1 MNHEY, CDR2 SMNVEV (reference sequence). Here the CDR3 reads CASSLEGLSYNEQFF. CDR3 bases read: TGTGCCAGCAGTTTAGAGGGTCTGTCCTACAATGAG.

Note on this clone: Read sequence stops 3 residues before the CDR3 end, and the germline J gene provides the missing end. Other DNA sequences in the same sample also yield this CDR3. V usage is TRBV5-5 and J usage is TRBJ1-3; D gene ambiguous. The CDR3 is made up of 15 amino acids. V was pared by 4 bases and J by 0 bases, with 11 bases between. Per germline, CDR1 SGHKS and CDR2 YYEKEE (reference sequence). CDR3 DNA (partial): TGTGCCAGCAGCATGGACGGGTTCTCTGGAAACACC. As protein: CASSMDGFSGNT. The whole CDR3 protein is CASSMDGFSGNTIYF.

Concerning this clone itself: The CDR3 extends 3 residues past the end of the read, so its final part is completed from the germline J gene. The chain employs TRBV7-9 and TRBJ2-3; 11 bases agree with TRBD1. The CDR3 extends over 14 amino acids. Germline lookup yields CDR1 SEHNR and CDR2 FQNEAQ (reference sequence). The CDR3 here is CASSKGTGGQPQYF. The sequenced CDR3 bases are TGTGCCAGCAGCAAGGGGACAGGGGGTCAGCCG.

With regard to this clone: The CDR3 end lies 3 residues beyond the end of the read and is filled in from the germline J gene. This chain connects TRBV5-3 to TRBJ1-2; a weak D match, TRBD1 (6 bases). TRBV5-3 is recorded as an ORF, its role being uncertain. This CDR3 is 14 amino acids long. The CDR3 here is CARSLPRGGSGYTF. The sequenced CDR3 bases are TGTGCCAGAAGCCTTCCGCGAGGGGGAAGCGGC.

CDR3 loop: CASSLDQIYNEQFF. CDR3 DNA (partial): TGTGCCAGCAGCTTAGATCAAATTTACAATGAG. The genes are TRBV11-2 and TRBJ2-1; D unclear. The CDR3 end lies 3 residues beyond the end of the read and is filled in from the germline J gene. Germline CDR1 reads SGHAT; CDR2 reads FQNNGV. Trimming shortened V by 0 bases and J by 4 bases, and 7 bases separated the two germline ends. This CDR3 is 14 amino acids long.

As for this clone: The read terminates 3 residues before the CDR3 end, so the remaining end is supplied by the germline J gene. The chain employs TRBV6-1 and TRBJ2-3, with TRBD1 matching 7 bases. The CDR3 is 17 residues long. CDR1 MNHNS and CDR2 SASEGT come from the germline V gene. J lost 3 bases, V lost 1 base, and 10 bases had no gene match. Incomplete CDR3 DNA: TGTGCCAGCAGTGAAGGTCTCTTCGGGACAGCAACAGATACG. Its translation is CASSEGLFGTATDT. The entire CDR3 protein is CASSEGLFGTATDTQYF.

The DNA read from the CDR3 is TGTGCCAGTAGTATCTCAGATACC. It codes for CASSISDT. The whole CDR3 is CASSISDTYTF. J is TRBJ1-2 and V is TRBV19; D is uncertain. The read ends 3 residues before the CDR3 terminus; that terminus is restored from the germline J gene. Germline V lookup: CDR1 LNHDA, CDR2 SQIVND (reference sequence). The CDR3 consists of 11 residues.

CDR3 in amino acids: CASSNRDRGYNEQFF. The sequenced part of the CDR3 DNA is TGTGCCAGCAGCAATCGGGACAGGGGCTACAATGAG. The chain is built from TRBV28 and TRBJ2-1, with 10 bases aligning to TRBD1. The read comes to an end 3 residues before the CDR3 does, leaving the germline J gene to fill in the end. This CDR3 comprises 15 residues. V lost 6 bases and J lost 3; bases outside the gene matches: 5. The germline V gene has CDR1 MDHEN and CDR2 SYDVKM.

In regard to this clone: The CDR3 extends 3 residues past the end of the read, so its final part is completed from the germline J gene. The V call is TRBV2, the J call TRBJ2-2; 8 bases line up with TRBD2. Losses at the gene ends were 7 bases for V and 1 base for J; bases not matched to a gene: 8. CDR1 is SNHLY and CDR2 is FYNNEI in the germline V gene. CDR3 length: 16 amino acids. The CDR3 bases that were read are TGTGCCAGCACCCCACGGGGGGGATTGAACACCGGGGAG. Protein product: CASTPRGGLNTGE. The CDR3 as a whole reads CASTPRGGLNTGELFF.

Incomplete CDR3 DNA: TGCAGTGCTAGGCCAGGGAGCTCCTATAATTCACCA. Its translation is CSARPGSSYNSP. The full CDR3 is CSARPGSSYNSPLFF. The chain couples TRBV20-1 to TRBJ1-4; D possibly corresponds to TRBD1 (5 bases). The DNA ends 3 residues before the CDR3 does, and the rest of the CDR3 is filled in from the germline J gene. The CDR3 is made up of 15 amino acids. Looked up from germline, CDR1 is DFQATT and CDR2 is SNEGSKA (reference sequence).

In the case of this clone: The DNA ends 3 residues before the CDR3 does, and the rest of the CDR3 is filled in from the germline J gene. This chain links TRBV5-6 with TRBJ2-7; 9 nucleotides line up with TRBD1. V lost 3 bases, J lost 2 bases, and 3 bases stayed unmatched. The CDR3 length is 14 residues. The germline V gene has CDR1 SGHDT and CDR2 YYEEEE. The DNA read from the CDR3 is TGTGCCAGCAGCTCCGGGACAGGGACCTACGAG. This encodes CASSSGTGTYE. The entire CDR3 protein reads CASSSGTGTYEQYF. The complete variable domain, with remaining parts taken from reference TRBV5-6 and TRBJ2-7, reads DAGVTQSPTHLIKTRGQQVTLRCSPKSGHDTVSWYQQALGQGPQFIFQYYEEEERQRGNFPDRFSGHQFPNYSSELNVNALLLGDSALYLCASSSGTGTYEQYFGPGTRLTVT.

Worth noting for this clone: With the read ending 3 residues before the CDR3 end, the germline J gene is used to fill in that end. V and J are TRBV20-1 and TRBJ1-1, with D maybe TRBD1 (5 bases). The length of the CDR3 is 11 residues. CDR1 and CDR2 from the germline V gene are DFQATT and SNEGSKA (reference sequence). The ends were cut back, 6 bases at V and 5 bases at J, with 10 bases in the middle. CDR3 region: CSAREGTEAFF. The CDR3 bases that were read are TGCAGTGCCAGGGAGGGGACTGAA.

Comments on this clone: The CDR3 goes on 3 residues after the read ends, and that part is filled in from the germline J gene. The rearrangement links TRBV2 to TRBJ2-3; the match to TRBD1 covers 9 bases. Germline-derived CDR1 and CDR2 are SNHLY and FYNNEI. The V and J ends lost 10 bases and 3 bases, in that order; junction bases with no gene match: 5. This CDR3 contains 13 residues. The covered CDR3 bases are TGTGCCAACGGGGACAGGGCTACAGATACG. Its protein is CANGDRATDT. The whole CDR3 reads CANGDRATDTQYF.

A word on this clone: The CDR3 end lies 3 residues beyond the end of the read and is filled in from the germline J gene. The V gene is TRBV20-1, the J gene TRBJ1-2; 7 nucleotides match TRBD1. Trimming cost V 5 bases and J 4 bases; bases outside gene matches: 13. Germline assignment: CDR1 DFQATT and CDR2 SNEGSKA (reference sequence). This CDR3 is 15 amino acids long. The CDR3 loop is CSASSWDRNSYGYTF. Partial CDR3 DNA: TGCAGTGCTTCCTCCTGGGACAGAAATTCCTATGGC.

The part of the CDR3 DNA that was read is TGTGCCAGCAGCACTCACGGGGGGTCTAGCACAGATACG. Translation gives CASSTHGGSSTDT. In full, the CDR3 is CASSTHGGSSTDTQYF. The chain has TRBV7-3 and TRBJ2-3; 7 bases line up with TRBD2. The read halts 3 residues ahead of the CDR3 end, with the missing end drawn from the germline J gene. Germline values: CDR1 SGHTA, CDR2 FQGTGA. The CDR3 length is 16 residues. J gave up 0 bases and V 5 bases, and 8 bases lay outside the gene matches.

Worth noting for this clone: The read stops 3 residues short of the end of the CDR3; the missing end is completed from the germline J gene. The gene calls are TRBV2 and TRBJ1-4; weak D call: TRBD1 (5 bases). CDR3 length: 15 amino acids. Per the germline V gene, CDR1 is SNHLY and CDR2 is FYNNEI. V lost 5 bases and J 7 bases, leaving 17 bases between the germline ends. Partial CDR3 DNA: TGTGCCAGCAGTCCACGGACGCAAAGGGGTGAAAAA. It is translated as CASSPRTQRGEK. The entire CDR3 sequence reads CASSPRTQRGEKLFF.

A word on this clone: The read ends 3 residues shy of where the CDR3 ends; the end is completed using the germline J gene. The rearrangement links TRBV6-2 or TRBV6-3 to TRBJ2-4; D is possibly TRBD1 (5 bases). The germline CDR1 and CDR2 sequences are MNHEY and SVGEGT. V was clipped by 6 bases and J by 0 bases, with 12 bases between them. This CDR3 is 15 amino acids long. The CDR3 loop reads CASSGMTEAKNIQYF. The part of the CDR3 DNA that was read is TGTGCCAGCAGCGGAATGACAGAAGCCAAAAACATT.

On this clone: The read finishes 3 residues shy of the CDR3 end, and the germline J gene is used to complete it. V usage is TRBV14 and J usage is TRBJ2-3, with 8 bases aligning to TRBD1. V shed 5 bases, J shed 2 bases, and the junction held 6 bases outside the gene matches. CDR3 length: 15 amino acids. Germline V gene data show CDR1 as SGHDN and CDR2 as FVKESK. The CDR3 loop is CASSFWTGITDTQYF. Partial CDR3 DNA: TGTGCCAGCAGCTTCTGGACAGGGATCACAGATACG.